Below, 4 T cell receptor beta chains from the same sample are listed, as sequenced in a study of regulatory dendritic cells for organ transplantation. Sequenced by immunoSEQ multiplex PCR; TCRdb stores in-frame clones only, minus some. This sample has approximately 12,000 clones, with roughly 91% found just once. These receptors' antigens are unknown. CFSE-labeled sorted T cells met regulatory or mature dendritic cells for 4 to 6 days. Sequencing was carried out using naive CD8+ T cells from blood cultured with regulatory dendritic cells. Subset here: CD45RA+ naive T cells. These receptors all come from a human donor in good health.

The V gene is TRBV27, the J gene TRBJ2-3; 8 nucleotides agree with TRBD2. CDR3 size: 14 residues. Germline V gene sequence: CDR1 MNHEY, CDR2 SMNVEV (reference sequence). Losses at the gene ends were 3 bases for V and 6 bases for J; bases not matched to a gene: 5. The CDR3 coding sequence is TGTGCCAGCAGTTTCGACGGGAGGGATGATACGCAGTATTTT. Its protein is CASSFDGRDDTQYF.

The rearrangement joins TRBV29-1 to TRBJ1-5, with 9 bases lining up with TRBD1. The length of the CDR3 is 14 residues. V lost 4 bases and J lost 7; bases outside the gene matches: 8. Germline CDR1 and CDR2: SQVTM and ANQGSEA. The CDR3 DNA is TGCAGCGTTGCGGGACAGGGATCACAACAGCCCCAGCATTTT. Translation: CSVAGQGSQQPQHF.

The CDR3 nucleotides are TGTGCCAGCAGCTATACAGGAGATACGCAGTATTTT. This codes for CASSYTGDTQYF. This sequence joins TRBV7-9 and TRBJ2-3; D is possibly TRBD1 (5 bases). The CDR3 length is 12 residues. CDR1 is SEHNR and CDR2 is FQNEAQ in the germline V gene (reference sequence). Deletions cut 4 bases from V and 5 bases from J, with 7 bases between.

The gene calls are TRBV13 and TRBJ2-5; the D is unclear. The J call is doubtful: the DNA matches TRBJ2-7 better. This CDR3 spans 13 amino acids. Germline CDR1 and CDR2: PRHDT and FYEKMQ (reference sequence). CDR3 sequence: CASSLTSLYEQYF. Written as DNA, the CDR3 is TGTGCCAGCAGCCTCACTTCCCTGTACGAGCAGTACTTC.